The text below deals with one T cell receptor (beta chain). Its antigen is still unknown. Nothing much larger sits one base from this clone, and base qualities are not available. A distance of 15 bases separates the germline ends of V and J, which lose 0 bases and 4 bases respectively. From cysteine to phenylalanine, the CDR3 is 17 amino acids long. This entry keeps only the CDR3 DNA: 51 bases, framed from base 1. CDR1 and CDR2, per the germline V gene, are SGHDN and FVKESK. The data are from a study of CD8 T cells in Susac syndrome (dated by TCRdb to the late 2010s). With respect to the entire study: Among the sequenced Susac syndrome patients, about six had clinically active disease and roughly 8 were in clinical remission. At blood withdrawal, Susac syndrome patients were therapy-naive, treated with corticosteroids (with IVIg additionally given to some), or treated with IVIg alone. The study compared CD8+ T cell repertoire clonality among roughly eleven healthy donors, 14 Susac syndrome patients and approximately 16 multiple sclerosis patients. Repertoire sequencing was used to test whether CD8+ T cell activation and differentiation in Susac syndrome was antigen driven.

What the work shows at the level of the full study, not this receptor alone: Sixteen and five Susac-specific public clones were found in the total CD8+ and CD8+ TEMRA repertoires, respectively. The TCR sequencing and HLA analysis was acknowledged to have included a relatively small number of individuals. Susac syndrome CD8+ repertoires showed clonal expansion, highest in CD8+ TEMRA cells and greater in clinically active than remitting patients.

RNA was extracted using the RNeasy kit, and roughly 0.5 to 1 microgram was reverse transcribed with random hexamers. The immunoSEQ multiplex PCR assay, which covers 54 Vbeta and 13 Jbeta segments, was used to amplify TCR beta CDR3 regions. To correct PCR amplification bias, a synthetic template baseline was used for both primer optimization and computational correction. The source study handled its data this way. Reads were assigned to V, D and J genes according to IMGT and analyzed in immunoSEQ Analyzer, with only productive sequences retained. Clonality was computed as one minus Shannon entropy normalized by log2 of the number of productive unique sequences. For each patient and control, public and private clones were evaluated within the 100 most prevalent clones. Clones were defined as Susac-specific if absent from the healthy and MS cohorts, from 1052 published viral clones and from other ImmuneACCESS disease sequences. TCRdb handled the public reads itself, with Q25 trimming in fastp and clone calling in MiXCR, and kept productive beta chains. Each CDR3 protein appears once, grouped with its most common genes and DNA. Clone size and V and J calls follow TCRdb, not the original study. The table for this sample lists 80,000 to 90,000 distinct CDR3 sequences; approximately 95% of them were counted only once. Approximately 0.48% of the sample lies in the top ten.

Peripheral blood CD8+ and CD4+ T cells from healthy donors, Susac syndrome patients and multiple sclerosis patients were profiled using high-throughput TCR beta sequencing. The Susac syndrome patients fulfilled recently defined diagnostic criteria for either definite or probable disease. Bulk CD8+ and CD4+ T cells were purified by magnetic negative isolation, whereas CD8+ TEMRA cells were enriched by FACS. Blood was collected in EDTA tubes and processed within 24 hours, with PBMCs isolated through density gradient centrifugation. PBMCs destined for TCR sequencing were cryopreserved in liquid nitrogen and later thawed in a 37 °C water bath. A purity of at least 90% was achieved for sorted or isolated CD4+, CD8+ and CD8+ TEMRA cells.

Material: CD8+ T cells from PBMCs. The sequence joins TRBV14 to TRBJ2-2; the D gene is perhaps TRBD2, on 6 matching bases. This TCR came from a human donor with Susac syndrome. The DNA reads as follows: TGTGCCAGCAGCCAAGATAGTACGCTAGCGCTCACCGGGGAGCTGTTTTTT. Its translation is CASSQDSTLALTGELFF.